The 24 T cell receptor beta chains given below trace back to one sample, sequenced in a study of Graves' ophthalmopathy and Graves' hyperthyroidism. RNA transcripts provided the template for amplifying TCR beta CDR3 regions. HTBI-primed first-round RT-PCR preceded second-round multiplex PCR. TCRdb ran MiXCR on the multiplex PCR reads and lists one entry per CDR3 protein. The sample has approximately 330,000 distinct CDR3 sequences; 15% to 20% are singletons. Sequenced material: peripheral blood. Source of these receptors: an adult man with Graves' ophthalmopathy.

This clonotype was counted at least ten times. V usage is TRBV5-1 and J usage is TRBJ2-2; D is unresolved. Deletions cut 5 bases from V and 3 bases from J, with 14 bases between. The CDR3 is 15 residues long. Germline V gene sequence: CDR1 SGHRS, CDR2 YFSETQ. CDR3 residues: CASSLTGPYTGELFF. CDR3 in DNA: TGCGCCAGCAGTTTAACCGGGCCTTACACCGGGGAGCTGTTTTTT.

The chain recombines TRBV19 with TRBJ1-1, with D possibly being TRBD1 (6 bases). This CDR3 has 14 residues. CDR1 is LNHDA and CDR2 is SQIVND in the germline V gene (reference sequence). V lost 2 bases and J 4 bases, leaving 11 bases between the germline ends. The chain's CDR3 is CASSIQGPGTEAFF. CDR3 sequence (DNA): TGTGCCAGTAGTATACAGGGGCCGGGCACTGAAGCTTTCTTT.

In this sample, this clonotype turned up many times. This chain joins TRBV6-2 or TRBV6-3 and TRBJ2-7, with TRBD1 matching 8 bases. Germline V gene sequence: CDR1 MNHEY, CDR2 SVGEGT. The CDR3 runs to 14 residues. The J segment lost 6 bases and the V segment lost 4 bases, leaving 8 bases of the junction unmatched. The CDR3: CASSSDREGREQYF. The CDR3 DNA sequence: TGTGCCAGCAGTTCGGACAGGGAAGGACGCGAGCAGTACTTC.

At least ten counts were recorded for this clonotype. The V gene is TRBV11-1, the J gene TRBJ1-1; 7 bases match TRBD1. The CDR3 runs 13 residues. Trimming cost V 6 bases and J 7 bases; bases outside gene matches: 8. Germline assignment: CDR1 SGHAT and CDR2 FQDESV (reference sequence). The CDR3 loop is CASRRDSHFEAFF. In nucleotides, the CDR3 is TGTGCCAGCAGAAGGGACAGCCATTTTGAAGCTTTCTTT.

V usage is TRBV18 and J usage is TRBJ2-7; D is undetermined. Trimming pared 0 bases from V and 6 bases from J, leaving 12 bases between. The length of the CDR3 is 14 residues. Per the germline V gene, CDR1 is KGHSH and CDR2 is LQKENI. This chain's CDR3 is CASSPPITVGEQYF. CDR3 in DNA: TGTGCCAGCTCACCACCTATCACCGTCGGCGAGCAGTACTTC.

This clonotype was recorded many times. The chain recombines TRBV7-2 with TRBJ2-7, with a weak D call TRBD2 (7 bases). This CDR3 has 17 amino acids. Trimming removed 0 bases from V and 5 bases from J, with 20 bases in between. Germline assignment: CDR1 SGHTA and CDR2 FQGNSA. The CDR3 region is CASSLATGEGGLDEQYF. CDR3 bases: TGTGCCAGCAGCTTAGCAACCGGGGAGGGGGGGCTCGACGAGCAGTACTTC.

This clonotype was picked up many times. The chain joins TRBV15 to TRBJ1-2; D call uncertain. The CDR3 is 14 residues long. Trimming took off 1 base at V and 8 bases at J, with 14 bases between the two ends. CDR1 is LNHNV and CDR2 is YYDKDF in the germline V gene (reference sequence). In DNA, the CDR3 is TGTGCCACCAGCAGAGTTCGGTCGACTGGGGGCTACACCTTC. Its translation: CATSRVRSTGGYTF.

The sample holds many counts of this clonotype. The rearrangement uses TRBV30 and TRBJ2-2; D ambiguous. CDR1 and CDR2 (germline): GTSNPN, SVGIG (reference sequence). This CDR3 region has 14 residues. Trimming cost V 4 bases and J 2 bases, with 11 bases left between them. The CDR3 loop is CAWTRRPNTGELFF. The CDR3 bases are TGTGCCTGGACCCGCCGGCCTAACACCGGGGAGCTGTTTTTT.

With regard to this clonotype: Here the CDR3 omits its conserved ending phenylalanine or tryptophan, so a read error is the likely source. This chain connects TRBV11-2 to TRBJ1-4; possible D gene TRBD1, 5 bases. The germline V gene encodes CDR1 SGHAT and CDR2 FQNNGV. V shed 4 bases and J shed 5 bases, with 14 bases lying between them. The CDR3 has 15 amino acids. CDR3 coding DNA: TGTGCCAGCAGCTCGCTTGAGGGGAAGAATGAAAAACTGTTTTCT. Protein sequence: CASSSLEGKNEKLFS.

This clonotype was seen many times. The V gene is TRBV27, the J gene TRBJ1-5; perhaps TRBD1 as D (6 bases). The CDR3 covers 15 residues. From germline, CDR1 is MNHEY and CDR2 SMNVEV (reference sequence). The V end lost 5 bases, the J end lost 5 bases, and 16 bases lay between the germline ends. CDR3 bases: TGTGCCAGCAGTGTCGACAGGCGGTTTGATCAGCCCCAGCATTTT. Translating gives CASSVDRRFDQPQHF.

This clonotype was seen ten or more times. V is TRBV6-2 or TRBV6-3 and J is TRBJ2-5, with 10 bases matching TRBD2. J was trimmed by 6 bases and V by 6 bases; bases with no gene match: 10. This CDR3 contains 15 residues. Germline values: CDR1 MNHEY, CDR2 SVGEGT. CDR3 residues: CASSYMSGRGKTQYF. As DNA, the CDR3 is TGTGCCAGCAGCTACATGAGCGGGAGGGGTAAGACCCAGTACTTC.

The genes are TRBV20-1 and TRBJ2-5, with 8 positions matching TRBD2. The CDR3 is 15 amino acids. CDR1 DFQATT and CDR2 SNEGSKA come from the germline V gene (reference sequence). With 7 bases clipped from V and 0 bases from J, the junction kept 10 bases outside the gene matches. The CDR3: CSGLLAALYQETQYF. CDR3 in DNA: TGCAGTGGATTACTAGCGGCGCTATACCAAGAGACCCAGTACTTC.

This chain uses TRBV7-3 with TRBJ2-2; 7 nucleotides agree with TRBD2. Trimming removed 1 base from V and 7 bases from J; junction bases left unmatched: 3. The CDR3 loop spans 14 amino acids. Germline V CDR1 and CDR2: SGHTA, FQGTGA. CDR3 protein: CASSLMGGNGELFF. CDR3 coding DNA: TGTGCCAGCAGCTTAATGGGAGGGAACGGGGAGCTGTTTTTT.

This clonotype was seen at least ten times. V and J are TRBV18 and TRBJ2-7; D may be TRBD1 (6 bases). The CDR3 loop spans 13 amino acids. The V end lost 5 bases, the J end lost 7 bases, and 15 bases lay between the germline ends. The V gene's germline CDR1 is KGHSH and CDR2 LQKENI. The DNA for the CDR3 is TGTGCCAGCTCATCTACAGGGACCCGAGAGCAGTACTTC. The encoded protein is CASSSTGTREQYF. Drawing the rest from reference TRBV18 and TRBJ2-7, the complete variable domain is NAGVMQNPRHLVRRRGQEARLRCSPMKGHSHVYWYRQLPEEGLKFMVYLQKENIIDESGMPKERFSAEFPKEGPSILRIQQVVRGDSAAYFCASSSTGTREQYFGPGTRLTVT.

This clonotype was seen ten or more times. The chain employs TRBV2 and TRBJ2-7, with 9 bases lining up with TRBD1. After removal of 7 bases from V and 6 bases from J, the junction contained 13 bases not matched to a gene. Germline V lookup: CDR1 SNHLY, CDR2 FYNNEI. CDR3 length equals 15 residues. The CDR3 bases are TGTGCCAGCATCGGGTTTCCGACAGGGGGTAGCGAGCAGTACTTC. Its translation is CASIGFPTGGSEQYF.

This clonotype was seen ten or more times. The V gene is TRBV11-2, the J gene TRBJ2-5; D tentatively reads TRBD1 or TRBD2 (5 bases each). The length of the CDR3 is 15 residues. Germline V gene lookup returns CDR1 SGHAT and CDR2 FQNNGV. V was pared by 2 bases and J by 7 bases, with 17 bases between. CDR3 region: CASSLNRGDVGTQYF. CDR3 coding DNA: TGTGCCAGCAGCTTAAACAGAGGGGACGTAGGGACCCAGTACTTC.

There are many counts of this clonotype. This sequence joins TRBV12-3 or TRBV12-4 and TRBJ2-7, with 7 bases aligning to TRBD1. V gave up 0 bases and J gave up 3 bases; unmatched junction bases: 17. The CDR3 has 19 amino acids. CDR3 sequence reads: CASSLARVTPGTVNYEQYF. In DNA, the CDR3 is TGTGCCAGCAGTTTAGCGCGAGTAACCCCCGGGACAGTAAACTACGAGCAGTACTTC.

This clonotype occurred many times. CDR3 DNA: TGTGCCAGCAGTACATACAGGGCTAACACCGGGGAGCTGTTTTTT. Its translation: CASSTYRANTGELFF. This chain links TRBV6-1 with TRBJ2-2; perhaps TRBD1 as D (6 bases). The germline CDR1 and CDR2 sequences are MNHNS and SASEGT. This CDR3 is built from 15 residues. Trimming removed 5 bases from V and 2 bases from J, with 12 bases in between.

In its sample, this clonotype was seen many times. The chain carries TRBV28 and TRBJ2-6; TRBD2 might be the D (5 bases). Trimming stripped 8 bases from V and 0 bases from J, with 11 bases between. CDR1 and CDR2 (germline): MDHEN, SYDVKM. The CDR3 is made up of 15 amino acids. CDR3 in DNA: TGTGCCAGCGATACGGGAAGCTCTGGGGCCAACGTCCTGACTTTC. Translation: CASDTGSSGANVLTF.

At least ten counts were recorded for this clonotype. The V and J genes are TRBV6-2 or TRBV6-3 and TRBJ2-7; TRBD2 matches at 12 bases. Germline CDR1 is MNHEY and CDR2 is SVGEGT. This CDR3 is 16 amino acids long. V shed 1 base, J shed 5 bases, and the junction held 6 bases outside the gene matches. The CDR3: CASSYFQASGRDEQYF. DNA for the CDR3: TGTGCCAGCAGTTACTTCCAAGCTAGCGGGAGGGACGAGCAGTACTTC.

This clonotype has ten or more counts. CDR3 nucleotide sequence: TGTGCCAGCGGCGCTGGCCGGGCCTCCGTGTATGGCTACACCTTC. It specifies CASGAGRASVYGYTF. The V and J genes are TRBV28 and TRBJ1-2, with D hard to call. V lost 8 bases and J lost 5, with 21 bases in between. Per the germline V gene, CDR1 is MDHEN and CDR2 is SYDVKM. CDR3 length: 15 residues.

With regard to this clonotype: With a much larger clone just one base away, this may be a read error. CDR3 protein: CASSVGGVRASETQYF. CDR3 DNA sequence: TGTGCCAGCAGCGTAGGAGGAGTCAGGGCGAGTGAGACCCAGTACTTC. The chain is built from TRBV9 and TRBJ2-5; D may be TRBD1 (5 bases). The CDR3 covers 16 residues. CDR1 SGDLS and CDR2 YYNGEE come from the germline V gene. Trimming removed 0 bases at V and 5 bases at J, with 17 bases between.

This clonotype has only a few counts. This could be a read error, since a much larger clone is one nucleotide away. The chain has TRBV20-1 and TRBJ2-7, with D possibly being TRBD2 (6 bases). The V end lost 5 bases, the J end lost 4 bases, and 15 bases lay between the germline ends. Germline V lookup: CDR1 DFQATT, CDR2 SNEGSKA (reference sequence). The CDR3 has 13 residues. CDR3 protein: CSAPVIGGYEQYF. The CDR3 region has the DNA TGCAGTGCTCCCGTTATCGGGGGATACGAGCAGTACTTC.

The rearrangement joins TRBV6-1 to TRBJ1-1, with 7 bases lining up with TRBD1. CDR3 length: 15 residues. Germline V gene lookup returns CDR1 MNHNS and CDR2 SASEGT. The ends lost 2 bases at V and 5 bases at J; junction bases unmatched: 8. CDR3 sequence (DNA): TGTGCCAGCAGTGAATGGGACAGCGGGAAAACTGAAGCTTTCTTT. This sequence encodes CASSEWDSGKTEAFF.